The 29 T cell receptor beta chains below come from one sample, sequenced in a study of control samples from healthy donors and cancer patients. TCRdb's copy holds only in-frame clones and misses some; the assay was immunoSEQ multiplex PCR. The sample holds some 100,000 clones, roughly 92% seen once. Input material: blood. These receptors came from a human donor in good health. The donor label of this sample is uncertain.

This clone was detected only once. The chain carries TRBV14 and TRBJ1-1; D remains unclear. The germline V gene has CDR1 SGHDN and CDR2 FVKESK. CDR3 length: 13 amino acids. Trimming removed 3 bases at V and 1 base at J, with 6 bases between. The CDR3 DNA reads TGTGCCAGCAGCCATTTAAGGAACACTGAAGCTTTCTTT. Protein sequence: CASSHLRNTEAFF.

The rearrangement links TRBV19 to TRBJ1-1; 7 positions agree with TRBD1. The CDR3 length is 14 residues. Germline values: CDR1 LNHDA, CDR2 SQIVND (reference sequence). The V gene end was trimmed by 6 bases and the J gene end by 0 bases; junction bases not matched to a gene: 4. The CDR3 here is CASRRDSLNTEAFF. The CDR3 bases are TGTGCCAGTAGAAGGGACAGTTTGAACACTGAAGCTTTCTTT.

This sequence joins TRBV18 and TRBJ2-3; TRBD2 aligns across 9 bases. This CDR3 is 16 amino acids long. CDR1 and CDR2 from the germline V gene are KGHSH and LQKENI. The ends lost 1 base at V and 1 base at J; junction bases unmatched: 3. The CDR3 reads CASSPQSSGGTDTQYF. The CDR3, as DNA: TGTGCCAGCTCACCACAATCTAGCGGGGGCACAGATACGCAGTATTTT.

The genes are TRBV6-1 and TRBJ2-4; D assignment may be TRBD1 or TRBD2 (5 bases each). This CDR3 contains 16 residues. Trimming left V 0 bases short and J 1 base short, with 10 bases between. Germline V gene sequence: CDR1 MNHNS, CDR2 SASEGT. As DNA, the CDR3 is TGTGCCAGCAGTGAAGCGGGGGTCCTGGCCAAAAACATTCAGTACTTC. Translating gives CASSEAGVLAKNIQYF.

This clone occurred once. The gene calls are TRBV7-9 and TRBJ1-6; 9 nucleotides match TRBD1. V was pared by 6 bases and J by 3 bases, with 9 bases of the junction left unmatched. The germline gives CDR1 SEHNR, CDR2 FQNEAQ (reference sequence). The CDR3 covers 17 residues. CDR3 nucleotide sequence: TGTGCCAGCAGTCTCGGACAGGGGCGATTCTATAATTCACCCCTCCACTTT. This encodes CASSLGQGRFYNSPLHF. The full variable domain, in which reference TRBV7-9 and TRBJ1-6 provide the parts outside the CDR3, is DTGVSQNPRHKITKRGQNVTFRCDPISEHNRLYWYRQTLGQGPEFLTYFQNEAQLEKSRLLSDRFSAERPKGSFSTLEIQRTEQGDSAMYLCASSLGQGRFYNSPLHFGNGTRLTVT.

The chain uses TRBV5-1 and TRBJ1-1; TRBD1 might be the D (6 bases). The CDR3 runs to 15 residues. The ends were cut back, 0 bases at V and 4 bases at J, with 13 bases in the middle. Germline CDR1 SGHRS, CDR2 YFSETQ. CDR3 DNA: TGCGCCAGCAGCTTGGGGTCGGGGGCGATCACTGAAGCTTTCTTT. Protein: CASSLGSGAITEAFF.

This clone was found a few times. The rearrangement uses TRBV25-1 and TRBJ1-1; 7 bases map to TRBD1. V was pared by 8 bases and J by 7 bases, with 7 bases of the junction left unmatched. Germline lookup yields CDR1 MGHDK and CDR2 SYGVNS. The CDR3 runs to 12 residues. CDR3 loop: CASLDRALEAFF. The CDR3 nucleotides read TGTGCCAGCCTTGACAGGGCTCTTGAAGCTTTCTTT.

This clone was seen only once. The chain links TRBV5-1 to TRBJ2-1; 9 bases agree with TRBD2. The ends lost 5 bases at V and 7 bases at J; junction bases unmatched: 10. The CDR3 runs 15 residues. From germline, CDR1 is SGHRS and CDR2 YFSETQ. The CDR3 DNA is TGCGCCAGCAGAGTCGGGGCTAGCGGGGTTAATGAGCAGTTCTTC. It specifies CASRVGASGVNEQFF.

The rearrangement uses TRBV10-3 and TRBJ1-1; 8 positions match TRBD1. The CDR3 totals 16 residues. Germline V CDR1 and CDR2: ENHRY, SYGVKD. The trim removed 2 bases at V and 1 base at J, leaving 6 bases unmatched. The CDR3 sequence: CAISEATGVGNTEAFF. The CDR3, as DNA: TGTGCCATCAGTGAGGCGACAGGGGTTGGGAACACTGAAGCTTTCTTT.

The chain uses TRBV9 and TRBJ2-1; TRBD2 matches 12 bases. V trimming: 0 bases; J trimming: 6 bases; junction bases outside the gene matches: 4. Germline-derived CDR1 and CDR2 are SGDLS and YYNGEE. The CDR3 sequence is 16 residues long. The CDR3 sequence is CASSVGPSGGANEQFF. The DNA of the CDR3 is TGTGCCAGCAGCGTAGGTCCTAGCGGGGGGGCCAATGAGCAGTTCTTC.

This rearrangement joins TRBV11-2 to TRBJ1-1; D remains unclear. From germline, CDR1 is SGHAT and CDR2 FQNNGV. This CDR3 spans 14 amino acids. V dropped 4 bases and J dropped 1 base, with 10 bases sitting between them. CDR3 amino acids: CASSSYKGNTEAFF. CDR3 DNA sequence: TGTGCCAGCAGCTCATACAAAGGGAACACTGAAGCTTTCTTT. Filled out from reference TRBV11-2 and TRBJ1-1, the complete variable domain reads EAGVAQSPRYKIIEKRQSVAFWCNPISGHATLYWYQQILGQGPKLLIQFQNNGVVDDSQLPKDRFSAERLKGVDSTLKIQPAKLEDSAVYLCASSSYKGNTEAFFGQGTRLTVV.

This clone is a singleton in its sample. The genes are TRBV12-3 or TRBV12-4 and TRBJ1-1; D remains ambiguous. This CDR3 is built from 12 residues. The V end was cut by 3 bases, the J end by 3 bases, with 5 bases between. CDR3 amino acids: CASSFLYTEAFF. CDR3 bases: TGTGCCAGCAGTTTTCTTTACACTGAAGCTTTCTTT.

CDR3 region: CSASWQVLFF. In DNA form, the CDR3 reads TGCAGTGCTAGCTGGCAGGTTCTGTTTTTT. This sequence joins TRBV20-1 and TRBJ1-4; D is undetermined. Germline assignment: CDR1 DFQATT and CDR2 SNEGSKA (reference sequence). CDR3 length: 10 residues. Trimming removed 3 bases from V and 14 bases from J, with 10 bases in between.

The V gene is TRBV5-6, the J gene TRBJ1-5; no clear D. From germline, CDR1 is SGHDT and CDR2 YYEEEE. This CDR3 region has 14 residues. Trimming took 3 bases from V and 3 from J, leaving 10 bases between them. Here the CDR3 reads CASSSRRNNQPQHF. The CDR3 nucleotides read TGTGCCAGCAGCTCCCGACGGAACAATCAGCCCCAGCATTTT.

This clone showed up just once. The genes are TRBV2 and TRBJ2-4, with 10 bases fitting TRBD1. J was trimmed by 7 bases and V by 6 bases; bases with no gene match: 6. The CDR3 spans 14 residues. Germline CDR1 and CDR2: SNHLY and FYNNEI. The CDR3 reads CASREPGQGNIQYF. DNA for the CDR3: TGTGCCAGCAGAGAGCCGGGACAGGGGAACATTCAGTACTTC.

V usage is TRBV5-4 and J usage is TRBJ1-2; 10 bases are a match to TRBD1. Per the germline V gene, CDR1 is SGHNT and CDR2 is YYREEE (reference sequence). This CDR3 is 13 amino acids long. After removal of 4 bases from V and 6 bases from J, the junction contained 3 bases not matched to a gene. Here the CDR3 reads CASSPGQGNGYTF. CDR3 bases: TGTGCCAGCAGCCCGGGACAGGGGAATGGCTACACCTTC.

The rearrangement uses TRBV9 and TRBJ2-5; no definite D call. V lost 0 bases, J lost 3 bases, and 9 bases lay in between. Per the germline V gene, CDR1 is SGDLS and CDR2 is YYNGEE. There are 14 residues in the CDR3. DNA for the CDR3: TGTGCCAGCAGCGTAGCTTGGGCCAAAGAGACCCAGTACTTC. Translating it yields CASSVAWAKETQYF.

The chain has TRBV5-1 and TRBJ1-1; 11 nucleotides line up with TRBD1. Germline V CDR1 and CDR2: SGHRS, YFSETQ. The CDR3 consists of 15 residues. V dropped 2 bases and J dropped 7; count of bases not matched to a gene: 7. CDR3 protein: CASSLGTGGEGEAFF. The CDR3 DNA sequence: TGCGCCAGCAGCTTAGGGACAGGGGGAGAGGGTGAAGCTTTCTTT.

The CDR3 loop reads CASSVTHSGANVLTF. In DNA form, the CDR3 reads TGTGCCAGCAGTGTGACACACTCTGGGGCCAACGTCCTGACTTTC. The J gene is TRBJ2-6, the V gene TRBV6-4; D is uncertain. This CDR3 contains 15 residues. CDR1 and CDR2 from the germline V gene are MRHNA and SNTAGT. With 4 bases removed from V and 0 bases from J, the gap between germline ends came to 7 bases.

V and J are TRBV9 and TRBJ2-1, with TRBD1 identical over 9 bases. The length of the CDR3 is 15 residues. V lost 3 bases, J lost 8 bases, and 9 bases stayed unmatched. The germline V gene has CDR1 SGDLS and CDR2 YYNGEE. The CDR3 region is CASSAGTGYYDEQFF. The CDR3 DNA reads TGTGCCAGCAGCGCCGGGACAGGGTATTATGATGAGCAGTTCTTC.

The V and J genes are TRBV7-2 and TRBJ2-3, with TRBD2 as a possible D gene (7 bases). CDR3 length equals 17 residues. CDR1 and CDR2 (germline): SGHTA, FQGNSA. V was clipped by 0 bases and J by 1 base, with 14 bases between them. The CDR3 nucleotides read TGTGCCAGCAGCTTAGCGCAATGGGGGGGGCGCACAGATACGCAGTATTTT. This encodes CASSLAQWGGRTDTQYF. Full variable domain (outside the CDR3, taken from reference TRBV7-2 and TRBJ2-3): GAGVSQSPSNKVTEKGKDVELRCDPISGHTALYWYRQSLGQGLEFLIYFQGNSAPDKSGLPSDRFSAERTGGSVSTLTIQRTQQEDSAVYLCASSLAQWGGRTDTQYFGPGTRLTVL.

This clone appeared a few times. The CDR3 DNA reads TGTGCCAGCAGCTTGGAGTGGGGGGCGGAGGATACGCAGTATTTT. Encoded protein: CASSLEWGAEDTQYF. The chain recombines TRBV5-8 with TRBJ2-3; TRBD1 or TRBD2 may be the D gene (6 bases each). Germline loops: CDR1 SGHTS, CDR2 YDEGEE. The CDR3 loop spans 15 amino acids. Deletions cut 0 bases from V and 6 bases from J, with 14 bases between.

V is TRBV12-5 and J is TRBJ1-4; D is possibly TRBD1 (6 bases). Germline V gene lookup returns CDR1 LGHNT and CDR2 FRNRAP. This CDR3 has 14 amino acids. V dropped 6 bases and J dropped 5 bases, with 13 bases sitting between them. This CDR3 reads CASGLYRANEKLFF. The DNA for the CDR3 is TGTGCTAGTGGCCTTTACAGGGCCAATGAAAAACTGTTTTTT.

CDR3 residues: CASSGTYNEQFF. CDR3 DNA sequence: TGTGCCAGCAGCGGCACTTACAATGAGCAGTTCTTC. V and J are TRBV13 and TRBJ2-1; D call uncertain. The CDR3 covers 12 residues. Germline V CDR1 and CDR2: PRHDT, FYEKMQ (reference sequence). The germline V and J ends were trimmed by 5 bases and 4 bases, with 6 bases remaining between them.

V usage is TRBV6-5 and J usage is TRBJ1-1; the D gene is possibly TRBD1 (6 bases). CDR3 length: 13 residues. Trimming cost V 7 bases and J 5 bases, with 14 bases left between them. Looked up from germline, CDR1 is MNHEY and CDR2 is SVGAGI. CDR3 nucleotide sequence: TGTGCCAGCACCCAAATCAGGGGTACTGAAGCTTTCTTT. It translates to CASTQIRGTEAFF.

J is TRBJ1-5 and V is TRBV3-1 (or the pseudogene TRBV3-2), with D unresolved. The V gene lost 4 bases and the J gene lost 6 bases, with 10 bases spanning the gap. Germline V gene sequence: CDR1 LGHDT, CDR2 YNNKEL (reference sequence). The CDR3 is 13 residues long. CDR3 DNA: TGTGCCAGCAGCCGGCTTGGGAGTCAGCCCCAGCATTTT. Its translation is CASSRLGSQPQHF.

This clone showed up just a few times. The gene calls are TRBV28 and TRBJ2-7; 7 nucleotides agree with TRBD1. Germline trimming cut 5 bases from V and 5 bases from J; bases unmatched to any gene: 3. CDR1 and CDR2 (germline): MDHEN, SYDVKM. CDR3 length: 12 amino acids. CDR3 protein: CASSGDRDEQYF. The CDR3 DNA is TGTGCCAGCAGTGGCGACAGGGACGAGCAGTACTTC.

V gene TRBV5-6 combines with J gene TRBJ2-1; 10 nucleotides agree with TRBD1. In germline, CDR1 is SGHDT, CDR2 YYEEEE. This CDR3 contains 16 residues. The ends lost 4 bases at V and 2 bases at J; junction bases unmatched: 6. CDR3 in DNA: TGTGCCAGCAGCCTTGCGACAGGGGGCGCCTACAATGAGCAGTTCTTC. Translating gives CASSLATGGAYNEQFF.

The rearrangement uses TRBV2 and TRBJ1-2; D unresolved. The germline gives CDR1 SNHLY, CDR2 FYNNEI. The V end lost 6 bases, the J end lost 2 bases, and 16 bases lay between the germline ends. This CDR3 has 15 amino acids. The chain's CDR3 is CASRDVPRSNYGYTF. The CDR3 bases are TGTGCCAGCAGGGACGTCCCAAGGTCCAACTATGGCTACACCTTC.